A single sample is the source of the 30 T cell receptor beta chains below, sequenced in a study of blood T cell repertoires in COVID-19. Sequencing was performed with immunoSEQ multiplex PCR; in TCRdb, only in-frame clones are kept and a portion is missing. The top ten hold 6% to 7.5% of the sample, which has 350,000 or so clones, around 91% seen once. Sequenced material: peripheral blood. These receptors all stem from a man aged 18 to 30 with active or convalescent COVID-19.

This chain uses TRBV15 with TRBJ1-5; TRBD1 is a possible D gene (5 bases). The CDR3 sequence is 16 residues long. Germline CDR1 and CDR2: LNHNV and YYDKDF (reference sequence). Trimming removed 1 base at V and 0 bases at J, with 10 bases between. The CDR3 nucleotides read TGTGCCACCAGCAGAGGGCTGACAGATAGCAATCAGCCCCAGCATTTT. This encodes CATSRGLTDSNQPQHF. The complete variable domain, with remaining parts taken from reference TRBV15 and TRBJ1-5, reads DAMVIQNPRYQVTQFGKPVTLSCSQTLNHNVMYWYQQKSSQAPKLLFHYYDKDFNNEADTPDNFQSRRPNTSFCFLDIRSPGLGDTAMYLCATSRGLTDSNQPQHFGDGTRLSIL.

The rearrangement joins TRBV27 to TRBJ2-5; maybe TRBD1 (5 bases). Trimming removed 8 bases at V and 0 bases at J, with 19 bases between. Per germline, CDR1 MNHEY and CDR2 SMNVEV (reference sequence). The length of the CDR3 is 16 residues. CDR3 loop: CASAAGHPEYQETQYF. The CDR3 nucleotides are TGTGCCAGCGCGGCTGGACACCCGGAGTACCAAGAGACCCAGTACTTC.

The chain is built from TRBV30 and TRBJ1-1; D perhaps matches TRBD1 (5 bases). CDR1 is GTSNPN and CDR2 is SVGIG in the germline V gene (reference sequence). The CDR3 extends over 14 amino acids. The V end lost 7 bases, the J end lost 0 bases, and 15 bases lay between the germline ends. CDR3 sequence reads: CASTTGLLNTEAFF. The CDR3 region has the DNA TGTGCCTCGACTACGGGACTTTTGAACACTGAAGCTTTCTTT.

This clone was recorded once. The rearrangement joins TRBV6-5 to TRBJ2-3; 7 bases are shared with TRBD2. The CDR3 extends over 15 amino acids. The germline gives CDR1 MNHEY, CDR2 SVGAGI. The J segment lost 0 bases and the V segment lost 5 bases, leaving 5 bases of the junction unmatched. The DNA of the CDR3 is TGTGCCAGCAGTAGCGGGACCATCAGCACAGATACGCAGTATTTT. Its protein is CASSSGTISTDTQYF.

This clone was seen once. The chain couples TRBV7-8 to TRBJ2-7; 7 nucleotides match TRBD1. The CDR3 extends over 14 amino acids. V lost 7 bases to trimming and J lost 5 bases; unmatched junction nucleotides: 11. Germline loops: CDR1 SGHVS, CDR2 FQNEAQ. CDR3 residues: CASILYRGMDEQYF. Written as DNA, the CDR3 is TGTGCCAGCATCCTATACAGGGGAATGGACGAGCAGTACTTC.

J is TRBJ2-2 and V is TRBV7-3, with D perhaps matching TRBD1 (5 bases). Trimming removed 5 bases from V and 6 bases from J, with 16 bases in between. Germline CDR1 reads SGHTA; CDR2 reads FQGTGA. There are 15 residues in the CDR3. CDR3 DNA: TGTGCCAGCAGCCCCAGACCCGGCAGGGCCGGGGAGCTGTTTTTT. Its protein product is CASSPRPGRAGELFF.

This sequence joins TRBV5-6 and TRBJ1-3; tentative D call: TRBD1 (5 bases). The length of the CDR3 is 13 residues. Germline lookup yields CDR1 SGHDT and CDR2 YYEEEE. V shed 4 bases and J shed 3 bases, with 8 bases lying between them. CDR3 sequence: CASSTGNGNTIYF. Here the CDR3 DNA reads TGTGCCAGCAGCACAGGTAATGGAAACACCATATATTTT.

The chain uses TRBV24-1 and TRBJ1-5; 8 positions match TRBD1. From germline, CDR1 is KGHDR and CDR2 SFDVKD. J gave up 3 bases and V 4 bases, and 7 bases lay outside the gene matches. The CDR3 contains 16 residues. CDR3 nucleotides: TGTGCCACCAGTGACCCCAGGACAGGGTCCAATCAGCCCCAGCATTTT. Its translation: CATSDPRTGSNQPQHF.

The CDR3 sequence is CASQPGSTTNEKLFF. The CDR3 DNA reads as TGCGCCAGCCAGCCGGGGTCCACTACTAATGAAAAACTGTTTTTT. This rearrangement joins TRBV4-1 to TRBJ1-4, with D uncertain. This CDR3 is built from 15 residues. Trimming left V 8 bases short and J 2 bases short, with 15 bases between. Germline V gene lookup returns CDR1 MGHRA and CDR2 YSYEKL.

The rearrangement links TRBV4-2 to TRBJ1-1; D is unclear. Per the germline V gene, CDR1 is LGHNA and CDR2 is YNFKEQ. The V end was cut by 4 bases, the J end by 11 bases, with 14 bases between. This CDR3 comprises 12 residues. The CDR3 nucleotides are TGTGCCAGCAGCCCTGTGGAGGGTAACGCTTTCTTT. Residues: CASSPVEGNAFF.

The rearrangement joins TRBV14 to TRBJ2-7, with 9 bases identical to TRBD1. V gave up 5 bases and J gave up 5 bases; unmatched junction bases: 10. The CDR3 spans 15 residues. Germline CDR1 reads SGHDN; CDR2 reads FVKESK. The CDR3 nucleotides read TGTGCCAGCAGCAAAGGACAGGGGCTTTTGGACGAGCAGTACTTC. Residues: CASSKGQGLLDEQYF.

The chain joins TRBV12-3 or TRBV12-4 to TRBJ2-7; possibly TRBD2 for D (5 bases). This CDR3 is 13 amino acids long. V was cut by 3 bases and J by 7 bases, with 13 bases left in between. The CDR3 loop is CASSFRTLGEQYF. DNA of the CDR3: TGTGCCAGCAGTTTTCGGACTCTCGGGGAGCAGTACTTC.

The chain's CDR3 is CASSPGTVNIQYF. The CDR3 bases are TGTGCCAGCAGCCCCGGGACAGTAAACATTCAGTACTTC. The chain joins TRBV3-1 (or the pseudogene TRBV3-2) to TRBJ2-4; TRBD1 aligns across 7 bases. The germline gives CDR1 LGHDT, CDR2 YNNKEL (reference sequence). The CDR3 extends over 13 amino acids. V shed 4 bases, J shed 6 bases, and the junction held 3 bases outside the gene matches.

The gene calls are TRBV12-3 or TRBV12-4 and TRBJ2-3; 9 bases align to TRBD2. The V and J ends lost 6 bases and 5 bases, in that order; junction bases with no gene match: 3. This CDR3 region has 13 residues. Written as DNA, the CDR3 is TGTGCCAGCAGCTGGACTAGCGTAGATACGCAGTATTTT. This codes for CASSWTSVDTQYF.

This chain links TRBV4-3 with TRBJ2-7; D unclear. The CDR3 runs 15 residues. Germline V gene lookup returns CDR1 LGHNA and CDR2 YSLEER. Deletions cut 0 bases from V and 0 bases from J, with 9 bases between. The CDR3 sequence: CASSQDGSTSYEQYF. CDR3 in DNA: TGCGCCAGCAGCCAAGACGGGTCGACCTCCTACGAGCAGTACTTC.

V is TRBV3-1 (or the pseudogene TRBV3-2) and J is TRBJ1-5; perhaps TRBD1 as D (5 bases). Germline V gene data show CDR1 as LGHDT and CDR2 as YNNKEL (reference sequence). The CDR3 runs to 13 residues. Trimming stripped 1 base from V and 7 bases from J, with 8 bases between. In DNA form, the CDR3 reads TGTGCCAGCAGCCAAGGACAGCTCCAGCCCCAGCATTTT. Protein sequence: CASSQGQLQPQHF.

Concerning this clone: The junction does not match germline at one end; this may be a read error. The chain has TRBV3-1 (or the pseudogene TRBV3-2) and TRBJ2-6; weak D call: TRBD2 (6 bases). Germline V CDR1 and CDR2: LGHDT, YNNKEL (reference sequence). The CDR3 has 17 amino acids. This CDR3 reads CASSQDPWGTGANVLTF. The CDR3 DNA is TGTGCCAGCAGCCAAGACCCCTGGGGGACTGGGGCCAACGTGCTGACTTTC.

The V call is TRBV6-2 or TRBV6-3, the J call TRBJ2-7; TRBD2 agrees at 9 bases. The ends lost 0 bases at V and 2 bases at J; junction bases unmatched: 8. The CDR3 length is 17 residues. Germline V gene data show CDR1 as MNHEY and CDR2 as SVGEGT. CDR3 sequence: CASSYSYWSSGTYEQYF. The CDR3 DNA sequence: TGTGCCAGCAGTTACTCGTATTGGTCTAGCGGGACCTACGAGCAGTACTTC.

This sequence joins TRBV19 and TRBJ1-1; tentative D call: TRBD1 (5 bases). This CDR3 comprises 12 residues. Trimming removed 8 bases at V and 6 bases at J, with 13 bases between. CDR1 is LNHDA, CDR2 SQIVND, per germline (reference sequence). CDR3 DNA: TGTGCCAGTGCTCCGGGGGTCGCTGAAGCTTTCTTT. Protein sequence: CASAPGVAEAFF.

The CDR3 sequence: CASSLYPRSQETQYF. CDR3 DNA: TGTGCCAGCAGCTTATACCCCAGGTCGCAAGAGACCCAGTACTTC. The genes are TRBV7-9 and TRBJ2-5; D is undetermined. The V and J ends lost 2 bases and 2 bases respectively, with 12 bases between them. The CDR3 is 15 amino acids. Germline V gene data show CDR1 as SEHNR and CDR2 as FQNEAQ (reference sequence).

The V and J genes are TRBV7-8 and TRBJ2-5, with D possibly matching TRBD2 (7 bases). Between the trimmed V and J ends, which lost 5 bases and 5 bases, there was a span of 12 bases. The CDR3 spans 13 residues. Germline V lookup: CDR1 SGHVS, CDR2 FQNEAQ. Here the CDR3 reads CASSRGAGETQYF. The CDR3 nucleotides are TGTGCCAGCAGCCGGGGGGCTGGGGAGACCCAGTACTTC.

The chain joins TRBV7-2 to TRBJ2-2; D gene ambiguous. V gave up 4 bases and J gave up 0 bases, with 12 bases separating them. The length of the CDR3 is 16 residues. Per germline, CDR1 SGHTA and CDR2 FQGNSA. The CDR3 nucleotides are TGTGCCAGCAGCTCCCGTCACCCTACGAACACCGGGGAGCTGTTTTTT. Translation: CASSSRHPTNTGELFF.

The CDR3 loop reads CATGGQYSGNTIYF. As DNA, the CDR3 is TGTGCCACCGGGGGACAGTACTCTGGAAACACCATATATTTT. This rearrangement joins TRBV28 to TRBJ1-3; 7 positions match TRBD1. This CDR3 spans 14 amino acids. Germline-derived CDR1 and CDR2 are MDHEN and SYDVKM. With V trimmed by 10 bases and J by 0 bases, 6 bases remained unmatched. The full variable domain, its missing parts supplied by reference TRBV28 and TRBJ1-3, is DVKVTQSSRYLVKRTGEKVFLECVQDMDHENMFWYRQDPGLGLRLIYFSYDVKMKEKGDIPEGYSVSREKKERFSLILESASTNQTSMYLCATGGQYSGNTIYFGEGSWLTVV.

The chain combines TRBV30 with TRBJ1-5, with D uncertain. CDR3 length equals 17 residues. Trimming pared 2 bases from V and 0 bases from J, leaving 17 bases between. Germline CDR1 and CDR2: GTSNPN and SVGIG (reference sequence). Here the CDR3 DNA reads TGTGCCTGGAGTACAGCTCGCACCCCCAATAGCAATCAGCCCCAGCATTTT. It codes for CAWSTARTPNSNQPQHF.

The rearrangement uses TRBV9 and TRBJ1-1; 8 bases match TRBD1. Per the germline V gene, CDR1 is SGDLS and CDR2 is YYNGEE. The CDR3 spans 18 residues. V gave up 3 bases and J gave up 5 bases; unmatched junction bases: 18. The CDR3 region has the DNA TGTGCCAGCAGCGGTAGAGCTTTCTCAGGGGGCGCGGGGACTGAAGCTTTCTTT. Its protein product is CASSGRAFSGGAGTEAFF.

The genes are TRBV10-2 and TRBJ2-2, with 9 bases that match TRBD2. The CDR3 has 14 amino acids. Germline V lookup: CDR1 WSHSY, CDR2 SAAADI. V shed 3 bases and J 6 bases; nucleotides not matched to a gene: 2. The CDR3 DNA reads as TGCGCCAGCAGTGAACTAGCGGGTCCCGGGGAGCTGTTTTTT. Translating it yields CASSELAGPGELFF.

Here the CDR3 reads CASSDLISMGLTYEQYF. Written as DNA, the CDR3 is TGTGCCAGCAGCGACCTAATTTCGATGGGACTCACCTACGAGCAGTACTTC. The chain recombines TRBV9 with TRBJ2-7, with D maybe TRBD2 (6 bases). Trimming shortened V by 3 bases and J by 2 bases, and 21 bases separated the two germline ends. Per germline, CDR1 SGDLS and CDR2 YYNGEE. This CDR3 is 17 amino acids long.

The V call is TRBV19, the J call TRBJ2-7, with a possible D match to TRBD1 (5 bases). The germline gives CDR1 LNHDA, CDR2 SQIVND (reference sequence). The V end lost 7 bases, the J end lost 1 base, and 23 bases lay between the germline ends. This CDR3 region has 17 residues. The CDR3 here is CASTPTLKGWTSYEQYF. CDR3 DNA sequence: TGTGCCAGTACCCCTACGCTTAAGGGGTGGACATCCTACGAGCAGTACTTC. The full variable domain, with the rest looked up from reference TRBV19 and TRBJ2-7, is DGGITQSPKYLFRKEGQNVTLSCEQNLNHDAMYWYRQDPGQGLRLIYYSQIVNDFQKGDIAEGYSVSREKKESFPLTVTSAQKNPTAFYLCASTPTLKGWTSYEQYFGPGTRLTVT.

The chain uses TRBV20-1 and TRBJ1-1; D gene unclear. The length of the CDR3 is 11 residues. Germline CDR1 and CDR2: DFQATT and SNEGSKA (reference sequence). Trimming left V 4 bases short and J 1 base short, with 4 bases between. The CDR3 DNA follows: TGCAGTGCTACAGGGAACACTGAAGCTTTCTTT. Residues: CSATGNTEAFF.

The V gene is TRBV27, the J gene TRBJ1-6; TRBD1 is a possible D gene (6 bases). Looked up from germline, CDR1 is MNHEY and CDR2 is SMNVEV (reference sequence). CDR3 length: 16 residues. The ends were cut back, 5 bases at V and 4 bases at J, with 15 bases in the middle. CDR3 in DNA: TGTGCCAGCAGTCCTCGAAAACAGGGATATAATTCACCCCTCCACTTT. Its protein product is CASSPRKQGYNSPLHF.